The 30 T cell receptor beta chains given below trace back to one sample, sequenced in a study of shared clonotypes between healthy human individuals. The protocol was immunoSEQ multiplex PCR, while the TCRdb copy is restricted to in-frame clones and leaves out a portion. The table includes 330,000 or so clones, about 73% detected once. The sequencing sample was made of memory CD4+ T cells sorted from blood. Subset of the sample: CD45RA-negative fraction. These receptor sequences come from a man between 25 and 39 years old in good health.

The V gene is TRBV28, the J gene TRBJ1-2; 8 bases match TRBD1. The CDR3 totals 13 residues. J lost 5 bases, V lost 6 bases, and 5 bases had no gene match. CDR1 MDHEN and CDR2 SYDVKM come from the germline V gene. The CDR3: CASSLTGEYGYTF. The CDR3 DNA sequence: TGTGCCAGCAGCCTGACAGGGGAATATGGCTACACCTTC.

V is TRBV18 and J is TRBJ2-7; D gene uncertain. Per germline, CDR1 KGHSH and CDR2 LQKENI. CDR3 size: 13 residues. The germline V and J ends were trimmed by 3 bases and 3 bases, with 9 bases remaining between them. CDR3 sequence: CASSPAARYEQYF. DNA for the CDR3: TGTGCCAGCTCACCGGCGGCGCGCTACGAGCAGTACTTC.

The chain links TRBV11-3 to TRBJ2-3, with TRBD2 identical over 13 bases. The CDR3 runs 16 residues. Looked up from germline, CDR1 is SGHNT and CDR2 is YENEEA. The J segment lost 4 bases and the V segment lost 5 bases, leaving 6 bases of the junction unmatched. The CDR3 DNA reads TGTGCCAGCAGCGCCGGACTAGCGGGAGCTGCAGATACGCAGTATTTT. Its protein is CASSAGLAGAADTQYF. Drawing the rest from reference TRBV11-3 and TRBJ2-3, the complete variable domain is EAGVVQSPRYKIIEKKQPVAFWCNPISGHNTLYWYLQNLGQGPELLIRYENEEAVDDSQLPKDRFSAERLKGVDSTLKIQPAELGDSAVYLCASSAGLAGAADTQYFGPGTRLTVL.

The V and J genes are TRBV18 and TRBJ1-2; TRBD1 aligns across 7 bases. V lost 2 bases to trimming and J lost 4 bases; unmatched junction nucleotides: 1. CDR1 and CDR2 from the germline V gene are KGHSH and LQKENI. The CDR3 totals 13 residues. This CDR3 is CASSPEGAYGYTF. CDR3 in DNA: TGTGCCAGCTCACCAGAGGGGGCCTATGGCTACACCTTC. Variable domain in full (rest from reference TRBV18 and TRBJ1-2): NAGVMQNPRHLVRRRGQEARLRCSPMKGHSHVYWYRQLPEEGLKFMVYLQKENIIDESGMPKERFSAEFPKEGPSILRIQQVVRGDSAAYFCASSPEGAYGYTFGSGTRLTVV.

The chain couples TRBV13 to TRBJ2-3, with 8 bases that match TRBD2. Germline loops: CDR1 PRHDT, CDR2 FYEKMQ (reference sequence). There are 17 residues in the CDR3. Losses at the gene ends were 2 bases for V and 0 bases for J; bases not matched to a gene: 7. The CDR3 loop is CASSLSPAGASTDTQYF. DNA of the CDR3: TGTGCCAGCAGCTTATCGCCAGCGGGAGCGAGCACAGATACGCAGTATTTT.

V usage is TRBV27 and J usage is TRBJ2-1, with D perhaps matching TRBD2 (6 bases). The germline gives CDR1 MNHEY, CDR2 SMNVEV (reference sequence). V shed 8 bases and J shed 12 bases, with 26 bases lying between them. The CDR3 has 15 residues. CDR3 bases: TGTGCCAGCGGGTTAAGGCCGGGACTCGCTCTGCCGCAGTTCTTC. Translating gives CASGLRPGLALPQFF.

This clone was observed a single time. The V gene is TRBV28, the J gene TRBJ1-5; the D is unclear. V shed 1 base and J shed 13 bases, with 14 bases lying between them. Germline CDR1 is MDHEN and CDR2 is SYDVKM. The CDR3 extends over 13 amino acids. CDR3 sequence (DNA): TGTGCCAGCAGTTTATTAGATATGCGGCAACAGCATTTT. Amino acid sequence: CASSLLDMRQQHF.

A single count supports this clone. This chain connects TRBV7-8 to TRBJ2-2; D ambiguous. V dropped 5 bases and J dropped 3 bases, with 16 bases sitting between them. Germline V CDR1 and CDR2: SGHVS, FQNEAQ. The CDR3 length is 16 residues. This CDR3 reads CASSPLRHGDTGELFF. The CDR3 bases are TGTGCCAGCAGCCCCCTAAGACACGGAGACACCGGGGAGCTGTTTTTT.

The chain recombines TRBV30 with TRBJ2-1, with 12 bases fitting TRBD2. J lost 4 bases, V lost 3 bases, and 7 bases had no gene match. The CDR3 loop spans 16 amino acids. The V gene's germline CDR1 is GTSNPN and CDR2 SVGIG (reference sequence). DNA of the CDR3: TGTGCCTGGAGAGCCACTAGCGGGAGGTTGTACAATGAGCAGTTCTTC. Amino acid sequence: CAWRATSGRLYNEQFF.

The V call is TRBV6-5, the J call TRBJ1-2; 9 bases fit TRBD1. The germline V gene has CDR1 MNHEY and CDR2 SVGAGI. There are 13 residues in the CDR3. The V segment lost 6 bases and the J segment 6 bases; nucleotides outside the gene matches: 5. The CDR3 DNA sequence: TGTGCCAGCAGACGGACAGGGGTAGATGGCTACACCTTC. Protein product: CASRRTGVDGYTF.

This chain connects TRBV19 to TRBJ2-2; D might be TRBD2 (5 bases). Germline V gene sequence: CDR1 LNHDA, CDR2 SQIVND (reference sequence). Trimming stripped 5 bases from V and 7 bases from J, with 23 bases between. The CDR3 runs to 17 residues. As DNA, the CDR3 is TGTGCCAGTAGTTCGTCGGAAGATACGGGGAATGGCGGGGAGCTGTTTTTT. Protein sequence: CASSSSEDTGNGGELFF.

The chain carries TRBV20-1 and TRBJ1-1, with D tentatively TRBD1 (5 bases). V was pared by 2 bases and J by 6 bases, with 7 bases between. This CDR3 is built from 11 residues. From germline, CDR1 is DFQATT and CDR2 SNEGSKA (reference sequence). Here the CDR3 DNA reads TGCAGTGCTAGAAGGGGCTCTGAAGCTTTCTTT. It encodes CSARRGSEAFF.

The CDR3 nucleotides read TGTGCCAGCAGCCCAACTCGCGCAGGTTACGAGCAGTACTTC. It codes for CASSPTRAGYEQYF. This rearrangement joins TRBV4-2 to TRBJ2-7; D unclear. This CDR3 is built from 14 residues. Germline CDR1 LGHNA, CDR2 YNFKEQ. The V end was cut by 4 bases, the J end by 4 bases, with 14 bases between.

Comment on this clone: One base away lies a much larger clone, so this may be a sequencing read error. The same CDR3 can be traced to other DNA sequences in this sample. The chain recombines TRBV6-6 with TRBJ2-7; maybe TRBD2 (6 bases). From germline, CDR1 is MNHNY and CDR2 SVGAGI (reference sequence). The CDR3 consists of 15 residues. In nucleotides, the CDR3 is TGTGCCAGCATTTACAGTCCGGGACTCGTCTACGAGCAGTACTTC. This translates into CASIYSPGLVYEQYF.

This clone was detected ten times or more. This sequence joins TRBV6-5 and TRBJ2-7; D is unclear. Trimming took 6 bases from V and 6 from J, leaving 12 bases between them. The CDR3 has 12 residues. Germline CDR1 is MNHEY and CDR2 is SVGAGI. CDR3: CASSGYSGEQYF. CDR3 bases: TGTGCCAGCAGCGGGTACTCGGGCGAGCAGTACTTC.

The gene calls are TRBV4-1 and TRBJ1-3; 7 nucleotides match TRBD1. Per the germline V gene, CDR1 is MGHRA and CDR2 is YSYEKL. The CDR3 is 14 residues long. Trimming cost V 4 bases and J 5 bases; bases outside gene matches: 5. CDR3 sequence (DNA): TGCGCCAGCAGCCTAGGACAGGCCAGAAACACCATATATTTT. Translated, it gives CASSLGQARNTIYF.

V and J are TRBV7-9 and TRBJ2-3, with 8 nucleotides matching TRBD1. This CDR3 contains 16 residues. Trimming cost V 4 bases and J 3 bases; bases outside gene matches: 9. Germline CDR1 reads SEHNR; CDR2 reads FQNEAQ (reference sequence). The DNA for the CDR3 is TGTGCCAGCAGCTATACCGCAGGGGGCGCGACAGATACGCAGTATTTT. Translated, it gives CASSYTAGGATDTQYF.

CDR3 in amino acids: CASTRVGYGYTF. For the CDR3, the DNA is TGCGCCAGCACCAGGGTAGGCTATGGCTACACCTTC. V is TRBV10-2 and J is TRBJ1-2; weak D call: TRBD1 (5 bases). Trimming removed 7 bases at V and 4 bases at J, with 10 bases between. The CDR3 extends over 12 amino acids. Germline V CDR1 and CDR2: WSHSY, SAAADI.

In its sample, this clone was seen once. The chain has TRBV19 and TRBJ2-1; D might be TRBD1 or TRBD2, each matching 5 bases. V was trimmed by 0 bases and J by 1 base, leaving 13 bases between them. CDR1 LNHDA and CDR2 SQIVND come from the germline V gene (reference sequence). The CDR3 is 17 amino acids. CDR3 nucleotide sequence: TGTGCCAGTAGTATAGAGGGGCGGGCCCCTTCCTACAATGAGCAGTTCTTC. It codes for CASSIEGRAPSYNEQFF. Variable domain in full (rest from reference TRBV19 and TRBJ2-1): DGGITQSPKYLFRKEGQNVTLSCEQNLNHDAMYWYRQDPGQGLRLIYYSQIVNDFQKGDIAEGYSVSREKKESFPLTVTSAQKNPTAFYLCASSIEGRAPSYNEQFFGPGTRLTVL.

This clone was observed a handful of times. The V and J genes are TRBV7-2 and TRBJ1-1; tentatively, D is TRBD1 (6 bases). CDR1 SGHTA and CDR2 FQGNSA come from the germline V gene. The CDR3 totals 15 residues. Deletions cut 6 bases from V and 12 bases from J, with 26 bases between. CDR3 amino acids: CASSSTRGTYGETFF. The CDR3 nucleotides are TGTGCCAGCAGTAGTACCAGGGGCACCTATGGAGAGACTTTCTTT.

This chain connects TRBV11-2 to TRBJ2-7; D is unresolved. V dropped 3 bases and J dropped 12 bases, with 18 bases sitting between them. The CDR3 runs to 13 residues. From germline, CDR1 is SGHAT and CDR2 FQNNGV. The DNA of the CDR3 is TGTGCCAGCAGCTTTAGGTCGGCCGGAATAGGGTACTTC. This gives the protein CASSFRSAGIGYF. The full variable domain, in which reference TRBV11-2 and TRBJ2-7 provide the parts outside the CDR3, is EAGVAQSPRYKIIEKRQSVAFWCNPISGHATLYWYQQILGQGPKLLIQFQNNGVVDDSQLPKDRFSAERLKGVDSTLKIQPAKLEDSAVYLCASSFRSAGIGYFGPGTRLTVT.

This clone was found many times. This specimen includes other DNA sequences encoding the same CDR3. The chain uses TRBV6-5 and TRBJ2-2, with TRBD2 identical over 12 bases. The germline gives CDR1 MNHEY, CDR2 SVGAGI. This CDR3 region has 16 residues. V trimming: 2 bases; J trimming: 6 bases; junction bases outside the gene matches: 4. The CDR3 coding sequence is TGTGCCAGCAGTTACCTGACTAGCGGGAGACCCGGGGAGCTGTTTTTT. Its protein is CASSYLTSGRPGELFF.

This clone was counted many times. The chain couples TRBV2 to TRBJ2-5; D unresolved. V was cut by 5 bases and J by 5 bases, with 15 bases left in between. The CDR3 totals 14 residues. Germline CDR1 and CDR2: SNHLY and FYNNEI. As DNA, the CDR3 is TGTGCCAGCAGTCAAAACACCTTAGGGGAGACCCAGTACTTC. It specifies CASSQNTLGETQYF. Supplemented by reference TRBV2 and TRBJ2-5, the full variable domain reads EPEVTQTPSHQVTQMGQEVILRCVPISNHLYFYWYRQILGQKVEFLVSFYNNEISEKSEIFDDQFSVERPDGSNFTLKIRSTKLEDSAMYFCASSQNTLGETQYFGPGTRLLVL.

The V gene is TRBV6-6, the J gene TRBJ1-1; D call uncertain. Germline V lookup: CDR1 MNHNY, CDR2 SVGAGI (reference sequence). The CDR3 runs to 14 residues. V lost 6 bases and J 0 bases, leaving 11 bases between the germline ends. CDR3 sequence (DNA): TGTGCCAGCAGCCCACTCCCCATGAACACTGAAGCTTTCTTT. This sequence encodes CASSPLPMNTEAFF.

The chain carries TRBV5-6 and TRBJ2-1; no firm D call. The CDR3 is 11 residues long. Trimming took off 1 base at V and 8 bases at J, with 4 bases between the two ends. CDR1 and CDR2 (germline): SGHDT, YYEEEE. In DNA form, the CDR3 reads TGTGCCAGCAGCTTGTCTTATGAGCAGTTCTTC. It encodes CASSLSYEQFF.

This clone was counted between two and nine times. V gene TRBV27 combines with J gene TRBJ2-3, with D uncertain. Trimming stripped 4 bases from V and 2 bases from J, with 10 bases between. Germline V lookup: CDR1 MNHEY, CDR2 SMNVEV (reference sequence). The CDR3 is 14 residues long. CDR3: CASSSPYDTDTQYF. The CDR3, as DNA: TGTGCCAGCAGTTCCCCCTATGACACAGATACGCAGTATTTT.

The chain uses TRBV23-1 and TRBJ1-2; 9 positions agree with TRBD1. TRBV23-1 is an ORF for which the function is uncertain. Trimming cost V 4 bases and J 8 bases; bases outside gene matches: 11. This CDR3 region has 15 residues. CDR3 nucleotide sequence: TGCGCCAGCAGTCGCCGGGACAGGGATCTTCAGGGCTACACCTTC. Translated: CASSRRDRDLQGYTF.

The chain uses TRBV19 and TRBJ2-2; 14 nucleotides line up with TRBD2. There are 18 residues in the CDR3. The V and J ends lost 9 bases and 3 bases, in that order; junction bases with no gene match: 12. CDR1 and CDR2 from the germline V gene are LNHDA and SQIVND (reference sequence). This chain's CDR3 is CASYHGGLAGVHTGELFF. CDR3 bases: TGTGCCAGCTACCACGGGGGACTAGCGGGAGTCCACACCGGGGAGCTGTTTTTT.

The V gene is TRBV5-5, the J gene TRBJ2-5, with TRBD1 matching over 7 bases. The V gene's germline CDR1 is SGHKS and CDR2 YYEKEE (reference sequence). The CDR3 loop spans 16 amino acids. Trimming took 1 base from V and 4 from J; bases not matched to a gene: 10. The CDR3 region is CASSLPSGGYRETQYF. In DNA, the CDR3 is TGTGCCAGCAGCTTGCCGTCAGGGGGTTATCGAGAGACCCAGTACTTC.

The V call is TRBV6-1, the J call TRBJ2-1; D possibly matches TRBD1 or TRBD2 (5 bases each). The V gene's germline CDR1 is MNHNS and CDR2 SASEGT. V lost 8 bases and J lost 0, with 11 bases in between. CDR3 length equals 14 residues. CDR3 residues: CASHPGSSYNEQFF. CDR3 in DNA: TGTGCCAGCCACCCAGGGAGCTCCTACAATGAGCAGTTCTTC.